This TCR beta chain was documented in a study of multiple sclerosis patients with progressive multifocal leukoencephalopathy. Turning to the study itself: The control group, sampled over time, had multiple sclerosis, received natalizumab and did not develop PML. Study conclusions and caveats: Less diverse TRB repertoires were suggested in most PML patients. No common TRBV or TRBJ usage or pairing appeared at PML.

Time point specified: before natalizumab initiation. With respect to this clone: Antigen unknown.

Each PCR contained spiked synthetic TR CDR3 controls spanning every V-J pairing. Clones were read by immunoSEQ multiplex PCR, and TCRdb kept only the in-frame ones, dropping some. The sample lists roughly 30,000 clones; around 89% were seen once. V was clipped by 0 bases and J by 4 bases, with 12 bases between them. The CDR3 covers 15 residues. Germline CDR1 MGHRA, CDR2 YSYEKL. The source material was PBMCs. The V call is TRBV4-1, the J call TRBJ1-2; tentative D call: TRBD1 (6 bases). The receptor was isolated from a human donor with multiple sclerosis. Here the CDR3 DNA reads TGCGCCAGCAGCCAAGACCCCACAGGGACCTATGGCTACACCTTC. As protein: CASSQDPTGTYGYTF.